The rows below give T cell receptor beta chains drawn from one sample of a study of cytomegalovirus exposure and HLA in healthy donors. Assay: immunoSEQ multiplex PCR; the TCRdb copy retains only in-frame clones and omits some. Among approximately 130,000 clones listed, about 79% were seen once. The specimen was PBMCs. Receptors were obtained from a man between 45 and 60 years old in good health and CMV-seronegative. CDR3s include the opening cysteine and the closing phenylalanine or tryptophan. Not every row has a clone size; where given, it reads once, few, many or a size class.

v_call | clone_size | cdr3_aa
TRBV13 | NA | CASSLRGTNTGELFF
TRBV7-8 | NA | CASSPYRVYEQYF
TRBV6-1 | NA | CASSTGTNEKLFF
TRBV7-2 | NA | CASSLGDRRNTEAFF
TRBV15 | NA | CATSSRVANYGYTF
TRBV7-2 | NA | CASSLGQGTSYEQYF
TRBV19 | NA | CASTRGLLDTEAFF
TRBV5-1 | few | CASRDTERNTIYF
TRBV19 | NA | CASSIGVRVDTGELFF
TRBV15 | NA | CATSRRQPIREAFF
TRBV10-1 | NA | CASSPGLAGGPSTDTQYF
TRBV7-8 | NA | CASSLASRPDQPQHF
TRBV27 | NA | CASKPPTGPNSPLHF
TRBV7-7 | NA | CATSGDTDYNEQFF
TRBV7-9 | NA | CASSLSDTEAFF